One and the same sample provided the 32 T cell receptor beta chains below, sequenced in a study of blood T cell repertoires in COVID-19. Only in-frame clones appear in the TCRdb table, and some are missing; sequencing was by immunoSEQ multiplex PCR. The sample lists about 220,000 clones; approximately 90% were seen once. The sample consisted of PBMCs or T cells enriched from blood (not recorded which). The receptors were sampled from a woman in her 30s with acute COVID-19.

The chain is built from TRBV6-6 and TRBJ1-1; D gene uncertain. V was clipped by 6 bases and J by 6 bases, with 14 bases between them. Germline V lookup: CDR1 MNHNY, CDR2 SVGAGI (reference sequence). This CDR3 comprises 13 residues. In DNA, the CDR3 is TGTGCCAGCAGCCGAGGTGAGTTCGCTGAAGCTTTCTTT. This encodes CASSRGEFAEAFF.

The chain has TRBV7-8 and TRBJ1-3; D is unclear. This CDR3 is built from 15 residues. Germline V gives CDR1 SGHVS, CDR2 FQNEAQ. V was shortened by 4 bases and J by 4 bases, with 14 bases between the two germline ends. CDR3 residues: CASSSENSIGNTIYF. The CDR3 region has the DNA TGTGCCAGCAGCTCAGAGAACAGCATCGGAAACACCATATATTTT.

CDR3 DNA sequence: TGTGCCAGCAGTTCCCTACAGGGGGTGAATGAAAAACTGTTTTTT. Translating it yields CASSSLQGVNEKLFF. V gene TRBV27 combines with J gene TRBJ1-4, with TRBD1 matching 8 bases. The length of the CDR3 is 15 residues. CDR1 and CDR2 (germline): MNHEY, SMNVEV (reference sequence). Unmatched junction bases numbered 6, after V lost 4 bases and J lost 5 bases.

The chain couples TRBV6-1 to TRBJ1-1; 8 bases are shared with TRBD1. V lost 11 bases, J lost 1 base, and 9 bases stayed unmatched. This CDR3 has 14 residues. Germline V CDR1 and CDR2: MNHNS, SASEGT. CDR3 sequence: CASIPDRENTEAFF. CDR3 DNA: TGTGCCTCTATACCGGACAGGGAGAACACTGAAGCTTTCTTT.

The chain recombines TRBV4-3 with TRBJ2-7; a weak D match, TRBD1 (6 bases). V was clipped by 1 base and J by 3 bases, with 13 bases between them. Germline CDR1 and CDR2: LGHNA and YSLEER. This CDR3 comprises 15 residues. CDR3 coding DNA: TGCGCCAGCAGCCAAGCGGAACAGGGTGTCTACGAGCAGTACTTC. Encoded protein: CASSQAEQGVYEQYF.

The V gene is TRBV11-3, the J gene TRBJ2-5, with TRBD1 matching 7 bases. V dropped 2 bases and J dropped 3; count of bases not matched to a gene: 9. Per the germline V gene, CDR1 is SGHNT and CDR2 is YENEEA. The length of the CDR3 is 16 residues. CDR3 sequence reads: CASSLRGWDSKETQYF. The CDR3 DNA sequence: TGTGCCAGCAGCTTAAGGGGATGGGACAGCAAAGAGACCCAGTACTTC. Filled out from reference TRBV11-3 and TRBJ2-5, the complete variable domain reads EAGVVQSPRYKIIEKKQPVAFWCNPISGHNTLYWYLQNLGQGPELLIRYENEEAVDDSQLPKDRFSAERLKGVDSTLKIQPAELGDSAVYLCASSLRGWDSKETQYFGPGTRLLVL.

In DNA form, the CDR3 reads TGTGCCACAGTGCCGGGACAGGGGAACACTGAAGCTTTCTTT. Its translation is CATVPGQGNTEAFF. The chain is built from TRBV10-3 and TRBJ1-1; 9 nucleotides agree with TRBD1. Germline V CDR1 and CDR2: ENHRY, SYGVKD. J was trimmed by 1 base and V by 10 bases; bases with no gene match: 7. The CDR3 extends over 14 amino acids.

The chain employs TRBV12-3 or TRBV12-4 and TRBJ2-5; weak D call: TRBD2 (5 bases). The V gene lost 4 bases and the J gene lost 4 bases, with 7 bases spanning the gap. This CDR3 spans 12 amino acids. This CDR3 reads CASSWAGETQYF. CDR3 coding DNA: TGTGCCAGCAGTTGGGCGGGAGAGACCCAGTACTTC.

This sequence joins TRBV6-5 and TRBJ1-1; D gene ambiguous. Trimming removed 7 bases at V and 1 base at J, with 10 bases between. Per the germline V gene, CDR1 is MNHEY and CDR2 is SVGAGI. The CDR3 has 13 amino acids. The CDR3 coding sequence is TGTGCCAGCACCCTCGGTCGGAACACTGAAGCTTTCTTT. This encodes CASTLGRNTEAFF.

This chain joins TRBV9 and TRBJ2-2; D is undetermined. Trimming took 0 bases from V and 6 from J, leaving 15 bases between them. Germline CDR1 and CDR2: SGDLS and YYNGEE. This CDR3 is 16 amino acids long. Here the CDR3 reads CASSVELVRSSGELFF. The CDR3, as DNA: TGTGCCAGCAGCGTAGAGCTCGTCCGGTCGTCCGGGGAGCTGTTTTTT.

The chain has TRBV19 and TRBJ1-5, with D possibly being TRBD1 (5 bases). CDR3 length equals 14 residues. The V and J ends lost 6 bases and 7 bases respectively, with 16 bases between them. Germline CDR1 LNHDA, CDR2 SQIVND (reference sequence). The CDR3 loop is CASSTPDTGQPQHF. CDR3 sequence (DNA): TGTGCCAGTAGCACCCCGGACACCGGGCAGCCCCAGCATTTT.

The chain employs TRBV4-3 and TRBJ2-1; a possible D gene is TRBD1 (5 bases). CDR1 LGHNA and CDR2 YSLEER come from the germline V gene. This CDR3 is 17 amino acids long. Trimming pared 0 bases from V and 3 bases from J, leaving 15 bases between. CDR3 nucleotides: TGCGCCAGCAGCCAAGAAGAGGCAGGGAACGTCTACAATGAGCAGTTCTTC. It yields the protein CASSQEEAGNVYNEQFF.

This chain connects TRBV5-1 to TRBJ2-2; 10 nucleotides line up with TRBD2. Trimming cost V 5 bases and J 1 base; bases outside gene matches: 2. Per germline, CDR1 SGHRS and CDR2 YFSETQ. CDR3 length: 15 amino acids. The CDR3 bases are TGCGCCAGCAGTCTAGCGGGGGAGAACACCGGGGAGCTGTTTTTT. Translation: CASSLAGENTGELFF. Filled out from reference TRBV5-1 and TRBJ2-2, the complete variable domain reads KAGVTQTPRYLIKTRGQQVTLSCSPISGHRSVSWYQQTPGQGLQFLFEYFSETQRNKGNFPGRFSGRQFSNSRSEMNVSTLELGDSALYLCASSLAGENTGELFFGEGSRLTVL.

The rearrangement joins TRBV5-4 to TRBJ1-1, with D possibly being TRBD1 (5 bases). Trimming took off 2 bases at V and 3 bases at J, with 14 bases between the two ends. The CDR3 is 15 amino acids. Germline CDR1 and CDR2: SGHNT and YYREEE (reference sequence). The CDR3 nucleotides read TGTGCCAGCAGCTTTACGGGCGCGGGGGACACTGAAGCTTTCTTT. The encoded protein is CASSFTGAGDTEAFF.

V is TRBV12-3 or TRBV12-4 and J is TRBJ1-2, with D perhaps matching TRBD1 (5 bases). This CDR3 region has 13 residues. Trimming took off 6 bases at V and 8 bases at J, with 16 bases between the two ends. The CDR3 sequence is CASRQLDREGYTF. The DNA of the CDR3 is TGTGCCAGCAGACAACTCGACAGAGAAGGCTACACCTTC.

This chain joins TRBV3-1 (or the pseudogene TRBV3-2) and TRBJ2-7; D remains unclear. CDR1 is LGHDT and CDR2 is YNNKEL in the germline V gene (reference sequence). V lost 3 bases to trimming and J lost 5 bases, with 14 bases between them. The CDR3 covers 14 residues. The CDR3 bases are TGTGCCAGCAGCCAGGGTCGGCAGCGCGACGAGCAGTACTTC. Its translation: CASSQGRQRDEQYF.

The CDR3 spells CASSHRGRGRSDEQFF. The DNA for the CDR3 is TGCGCCAGCAGCCACCGCGGCAGGGGGCGGTCAGATGAGCAGTTCTTC. The gene calls are TRBV4-3 and TRBJ2-1; 8 nucleotides line up with TRBD1. The junction had 12 bases not matched to a gene; V was cut back by 3 bases and J by 8 bases. Germline CDR1 reads LGHNA; CDR2 reads YSLEER. The CDR3 consists of 16 residues.

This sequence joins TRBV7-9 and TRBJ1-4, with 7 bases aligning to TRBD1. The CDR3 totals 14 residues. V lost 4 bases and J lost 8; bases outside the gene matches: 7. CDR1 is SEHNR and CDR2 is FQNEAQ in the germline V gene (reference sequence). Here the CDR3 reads CASSSDREGEKLFF. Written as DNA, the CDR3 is TGTGCCAGCAGCTCTGACAGGGAAGGAGAAAAACTGTTTTTT.

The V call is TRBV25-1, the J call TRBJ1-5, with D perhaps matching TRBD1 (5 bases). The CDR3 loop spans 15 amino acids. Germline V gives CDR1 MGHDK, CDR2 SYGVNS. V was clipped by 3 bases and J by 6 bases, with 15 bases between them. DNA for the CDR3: TGTGCCAGCAGTGAGCGGGGCAGGTGGGTTCAGCCCCAGCATTTT. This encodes CASSERGRWVQPQHF.

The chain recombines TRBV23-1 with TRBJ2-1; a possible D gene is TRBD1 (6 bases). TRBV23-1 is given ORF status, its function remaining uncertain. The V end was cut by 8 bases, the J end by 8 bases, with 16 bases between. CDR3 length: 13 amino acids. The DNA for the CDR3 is TGCGCCAGCCGGGACAAGCTATGCGATGAGCAGTTCTTC. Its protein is CASRDKLCDEQFF.

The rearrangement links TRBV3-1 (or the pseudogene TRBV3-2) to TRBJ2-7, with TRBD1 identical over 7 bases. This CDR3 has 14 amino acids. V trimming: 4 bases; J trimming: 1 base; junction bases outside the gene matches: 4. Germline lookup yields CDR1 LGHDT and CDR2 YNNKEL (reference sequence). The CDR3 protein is CASSRDRVSYEQYF. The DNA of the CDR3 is TGTGCCAGCAGCCGCGACAGGGTTTCCTACGAGCAGTACTTC.

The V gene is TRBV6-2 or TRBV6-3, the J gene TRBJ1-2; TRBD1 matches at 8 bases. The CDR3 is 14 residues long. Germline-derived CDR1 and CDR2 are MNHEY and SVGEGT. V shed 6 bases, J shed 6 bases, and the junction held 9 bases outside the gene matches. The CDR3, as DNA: TGTGCCAGCAGCTCGTACGAGGACAGGGATGGCTACACCTTC. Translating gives CASSSYEDRDGYTF.

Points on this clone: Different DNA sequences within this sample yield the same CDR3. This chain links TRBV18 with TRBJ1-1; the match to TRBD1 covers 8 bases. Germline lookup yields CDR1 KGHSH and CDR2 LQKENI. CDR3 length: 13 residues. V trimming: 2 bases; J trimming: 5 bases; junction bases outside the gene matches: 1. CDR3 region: CASSPTGGTEAFF. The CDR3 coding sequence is TGTGCCAGCTCACCAACAGGGGGAACTGAAGCTTTCTTT.

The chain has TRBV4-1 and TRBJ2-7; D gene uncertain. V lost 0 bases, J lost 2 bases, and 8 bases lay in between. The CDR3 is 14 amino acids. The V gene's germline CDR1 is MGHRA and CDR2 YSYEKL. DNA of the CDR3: TGCGCCAGCAGCCAAGATTTTGCAGCCTACGAGCAGTACTTC. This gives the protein CASSQDFAAYEQYF.

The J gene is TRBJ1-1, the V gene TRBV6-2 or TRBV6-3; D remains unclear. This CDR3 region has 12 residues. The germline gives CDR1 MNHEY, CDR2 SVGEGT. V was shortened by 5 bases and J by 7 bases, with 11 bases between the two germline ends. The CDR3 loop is CASSRAPLEAFF. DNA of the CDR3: TGTGCCAGCAGTCGCGCTCCCCTTGAAGCTTTCTTT.

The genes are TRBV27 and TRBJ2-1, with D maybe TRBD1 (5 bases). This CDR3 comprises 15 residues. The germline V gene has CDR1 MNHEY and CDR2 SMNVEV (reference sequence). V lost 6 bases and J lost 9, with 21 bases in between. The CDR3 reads CASSPSLTGVGEQFF. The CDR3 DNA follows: TGTGCCAGCAGCCCATCCCTAACAGGAGTCGGTGAGCAGTTCTTC.

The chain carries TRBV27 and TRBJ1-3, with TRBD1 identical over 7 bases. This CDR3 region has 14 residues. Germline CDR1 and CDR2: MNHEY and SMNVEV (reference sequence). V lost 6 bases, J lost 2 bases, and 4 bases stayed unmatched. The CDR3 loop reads CASSTDRAGNTIYF. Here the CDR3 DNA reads TGTGCCAGCAGCACCGACAGGGCTGGAAACACCATATATTTT.

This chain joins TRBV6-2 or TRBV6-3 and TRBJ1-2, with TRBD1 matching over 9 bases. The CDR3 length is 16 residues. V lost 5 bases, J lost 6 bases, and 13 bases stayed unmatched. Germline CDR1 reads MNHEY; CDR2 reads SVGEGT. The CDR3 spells CASSTRTGENFDGYTF. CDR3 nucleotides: TGTGCCAGCAGTACAAGGACAGGGGAGAACTTCGATGGCTACACCTTC.

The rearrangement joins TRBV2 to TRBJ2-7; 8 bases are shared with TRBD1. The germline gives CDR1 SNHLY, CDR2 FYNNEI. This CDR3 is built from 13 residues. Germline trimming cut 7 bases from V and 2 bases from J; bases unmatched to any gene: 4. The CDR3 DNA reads TGTGCCAGCAAGTGGGACAGGACCTACGAGCAGTACTTC. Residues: CASKWDRTYEQYF.

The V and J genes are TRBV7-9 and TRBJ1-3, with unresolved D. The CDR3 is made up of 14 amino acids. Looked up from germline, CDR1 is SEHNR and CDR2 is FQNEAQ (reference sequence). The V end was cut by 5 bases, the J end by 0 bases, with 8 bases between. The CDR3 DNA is TGTGCCAGCAGCCCCCCCTCCTCTGGAAACACCATATATTTT. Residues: CASSPPSSGNTIYF.

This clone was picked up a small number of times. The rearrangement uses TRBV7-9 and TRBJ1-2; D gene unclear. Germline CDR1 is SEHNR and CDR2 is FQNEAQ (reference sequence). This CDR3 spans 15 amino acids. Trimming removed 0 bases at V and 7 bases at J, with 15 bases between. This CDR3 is CASSLALSPTGGYTF. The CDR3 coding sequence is TGTGCCAGCAGCTTAGCGCTTAGCCCGACGGGTGGCTACACCTTC.

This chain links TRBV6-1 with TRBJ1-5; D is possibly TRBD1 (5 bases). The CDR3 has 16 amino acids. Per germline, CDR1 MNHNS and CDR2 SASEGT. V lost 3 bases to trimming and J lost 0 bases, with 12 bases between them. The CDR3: CASSEFSQGSNQPQHF. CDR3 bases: TGTGCCAGCAGTGAGTTTAGTCAGGGTAGCAATCAGCCCCAGCATTTT.